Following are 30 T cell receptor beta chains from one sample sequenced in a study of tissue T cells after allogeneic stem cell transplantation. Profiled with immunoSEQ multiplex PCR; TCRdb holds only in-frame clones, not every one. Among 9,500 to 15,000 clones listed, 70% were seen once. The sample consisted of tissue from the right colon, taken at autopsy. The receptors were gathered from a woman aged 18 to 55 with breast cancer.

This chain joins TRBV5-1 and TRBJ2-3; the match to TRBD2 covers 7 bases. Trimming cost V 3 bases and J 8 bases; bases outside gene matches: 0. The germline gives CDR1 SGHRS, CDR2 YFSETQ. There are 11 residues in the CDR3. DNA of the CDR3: TGCGCCAGCAGCTGGGAGGGTACGCAGTATTTT. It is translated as CASSWEGTQYF.

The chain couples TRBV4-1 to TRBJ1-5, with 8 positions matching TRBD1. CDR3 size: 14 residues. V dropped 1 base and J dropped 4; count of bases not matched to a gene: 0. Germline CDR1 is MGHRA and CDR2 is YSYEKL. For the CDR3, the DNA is TGCGCCAGCAGCCAAGGGACAGGGAATCAGCCCCAGCATTTT. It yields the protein CASSQGTGNQPQHF.

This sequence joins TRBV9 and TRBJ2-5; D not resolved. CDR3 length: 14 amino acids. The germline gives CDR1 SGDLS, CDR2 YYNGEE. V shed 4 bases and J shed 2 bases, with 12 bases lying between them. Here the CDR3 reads CASSPRLVQETQYF. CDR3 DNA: TGTGCCAGCAGCCCCCGGCTCGTTCAAGAGACCCAGTACTTC.

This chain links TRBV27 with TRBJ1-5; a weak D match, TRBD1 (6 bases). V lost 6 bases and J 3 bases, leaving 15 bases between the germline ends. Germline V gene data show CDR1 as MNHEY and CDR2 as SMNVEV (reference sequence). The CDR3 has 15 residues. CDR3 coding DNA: TGTGCCAGCAGCCTCGTGGGGGCCGACAATCAGCCCCAGCATTTT. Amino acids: CASSLVGADNQPQHF.

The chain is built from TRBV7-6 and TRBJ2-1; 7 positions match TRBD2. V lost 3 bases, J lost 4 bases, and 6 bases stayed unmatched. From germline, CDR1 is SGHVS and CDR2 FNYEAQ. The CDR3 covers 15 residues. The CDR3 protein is CASSFGGSGYNEQFF. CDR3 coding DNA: TGTGCCAGCAGCTTTGGCGGGAGCGGGTACAATGAGCAGTTCTTC.

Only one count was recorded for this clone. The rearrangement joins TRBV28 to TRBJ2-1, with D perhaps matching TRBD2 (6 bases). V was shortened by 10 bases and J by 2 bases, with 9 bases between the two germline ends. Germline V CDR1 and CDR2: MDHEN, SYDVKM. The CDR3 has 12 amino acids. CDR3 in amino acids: CATWGAYNEQFF. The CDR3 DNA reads TGTGCCACCTGGGGGGCCTACAATGAGCAGTTCTTC.

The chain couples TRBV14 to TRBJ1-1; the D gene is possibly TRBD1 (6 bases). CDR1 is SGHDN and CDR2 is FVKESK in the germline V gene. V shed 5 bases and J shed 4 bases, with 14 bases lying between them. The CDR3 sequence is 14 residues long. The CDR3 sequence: CASSSRRGGTEAFF. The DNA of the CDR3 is TGTGCCAGCAGCTCGAGAAGAGGGGGCACTGAAGCTTTCTTT.

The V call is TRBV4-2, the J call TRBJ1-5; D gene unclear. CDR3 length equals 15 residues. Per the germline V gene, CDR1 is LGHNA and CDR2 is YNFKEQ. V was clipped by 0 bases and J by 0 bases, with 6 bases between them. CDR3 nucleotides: TGTGCCAGCAGCCAAGAGGTTGTTAGCAATCAGCCCCAGCATTTT. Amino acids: CASSQEVVSNQPQHF.

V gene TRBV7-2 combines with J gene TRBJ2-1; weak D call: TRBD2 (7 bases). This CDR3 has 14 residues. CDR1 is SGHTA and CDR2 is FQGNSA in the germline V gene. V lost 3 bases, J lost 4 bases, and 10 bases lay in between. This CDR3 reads CASSFAGAYNEQFF. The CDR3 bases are TGTGCCAGCAGCTTTGCGGGGGCATACAATGAGCAGTTCTTC.

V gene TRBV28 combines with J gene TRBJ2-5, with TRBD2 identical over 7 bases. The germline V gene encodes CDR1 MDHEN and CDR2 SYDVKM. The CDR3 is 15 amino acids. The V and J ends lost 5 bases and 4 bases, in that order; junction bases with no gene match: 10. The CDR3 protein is CASSPTDAGAETQYF. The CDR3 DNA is TGTGCCAGCAGTCCGACCGATGCGGGAGCAGAGACCCAGTACTTC.

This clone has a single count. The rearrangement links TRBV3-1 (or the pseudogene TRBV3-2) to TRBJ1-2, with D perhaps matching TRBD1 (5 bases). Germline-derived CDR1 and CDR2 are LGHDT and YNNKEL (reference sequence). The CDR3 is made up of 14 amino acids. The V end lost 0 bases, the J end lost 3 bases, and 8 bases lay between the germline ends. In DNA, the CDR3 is TGTGCCAGCAGCCAAGACAGGGTAGACTATGGCTACACCTTC. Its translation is CASSQDRVDYGYTF.

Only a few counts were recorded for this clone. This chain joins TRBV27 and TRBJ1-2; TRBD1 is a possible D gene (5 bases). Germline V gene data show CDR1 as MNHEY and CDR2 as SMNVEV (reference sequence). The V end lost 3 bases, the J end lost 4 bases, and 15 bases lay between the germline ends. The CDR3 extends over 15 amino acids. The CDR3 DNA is TGTGCCAGCAGTTTGGTCCCGGGACTGGCCTATGGCTACACCTTC. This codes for CASSLVPGLAYGYTF.

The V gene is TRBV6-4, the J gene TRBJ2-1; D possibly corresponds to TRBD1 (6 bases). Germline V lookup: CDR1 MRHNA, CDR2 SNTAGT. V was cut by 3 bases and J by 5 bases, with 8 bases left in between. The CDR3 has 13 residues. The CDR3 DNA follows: TGTGCCAGCAGTGAAAGGGACAACAATGAGCAGTTCTTC. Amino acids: CASSERDNNEQFF.

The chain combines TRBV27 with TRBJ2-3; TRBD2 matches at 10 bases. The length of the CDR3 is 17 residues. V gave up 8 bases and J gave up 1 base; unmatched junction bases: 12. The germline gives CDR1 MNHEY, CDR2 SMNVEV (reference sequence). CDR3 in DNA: TGTGCCAGCTATGTGATGGGGACTAGCGTCCGCACAGATACGCAGTATTTT. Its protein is CASYVMGTSVRTDTQYF.

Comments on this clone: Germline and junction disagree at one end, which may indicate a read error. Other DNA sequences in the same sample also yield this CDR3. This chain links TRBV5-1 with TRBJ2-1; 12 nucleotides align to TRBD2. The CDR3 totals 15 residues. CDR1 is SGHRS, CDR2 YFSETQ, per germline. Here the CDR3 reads CASRLGLAGDNEQFF. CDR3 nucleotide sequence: TGCGCCAGCAGGTTGGGACTAGCGGGCGACAATGAGCAGTTCTTC. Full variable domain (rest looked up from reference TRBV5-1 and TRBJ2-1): KAGVTQTPRYLIKTRGQQVTLSCSPISGHRSVSWYQQTPGQGLQFLFEYFSETQRNKGNFPGRFSGRQFSNSRSEMNVSTLELGDSALYLCASRLGLAGDNEQFFGPGTRLTVL.

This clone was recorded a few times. The CDR3 here is CASGQGDTEAFF. The CDR3 DNA is TGCGCCAGCGGACAGGGAGACACTGAAGCTTTCTTT. This sequence joins TRBV5-1 and TRBJ1-1, with 8 bases aligning to TRBD1. The V and J ends lost 7 bases and 3 bases, in that order; junction bases with no gene match: 2. Germline assignment: CDR1 SGHRS and CDR2 YFSETQ. The CDR3 has 12 amino acids. The full variable domain, in which reference TRBV5-1 and TRBJ1-1 provide the parts outside the CDR3, is KAGVTQTPRYLIKTRGQQVTLSCSPISGHRSVSWYQQTPGQGLQFLFEYFSETQRNKGNFPGRFSGRQFSNSRSEMNVSTLELGDSALYLCASGQGDTEAFFGQGTRLTVV.

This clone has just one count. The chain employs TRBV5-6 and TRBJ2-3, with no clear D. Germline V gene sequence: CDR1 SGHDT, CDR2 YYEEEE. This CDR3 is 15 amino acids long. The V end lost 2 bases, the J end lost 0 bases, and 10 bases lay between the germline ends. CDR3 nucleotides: TGTGCCAGCAGCTTATTCGAATTAAGCACAGATACGCAGTATTTT. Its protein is CASSLFELSTDTQYF.

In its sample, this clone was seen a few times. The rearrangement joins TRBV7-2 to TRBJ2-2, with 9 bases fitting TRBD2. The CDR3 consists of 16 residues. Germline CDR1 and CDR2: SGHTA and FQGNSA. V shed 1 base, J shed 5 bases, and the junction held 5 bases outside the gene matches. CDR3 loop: CASSLVSLAGTGELFF. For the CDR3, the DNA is TGTGCCAGCAGCTTAGTTAGCCTAGCGGGGACCGGGGAGCTGTTTTTT.

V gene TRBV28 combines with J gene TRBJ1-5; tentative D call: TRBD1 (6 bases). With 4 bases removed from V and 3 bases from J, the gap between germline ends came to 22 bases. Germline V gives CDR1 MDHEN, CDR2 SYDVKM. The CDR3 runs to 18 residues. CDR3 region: CASSSAARRQGYNQPQHF. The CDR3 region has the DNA TGTGCCAGCAGTTCTGCCGCCAGGCGCCAGGGGTACAATCAGCCCCAGCATTTT.

The CDR3, as DNA: TGTGCCAGCAGTTCCCAGGTTCAAGAGACCCAGTACTTC. Translated: CASSSQVQETQYF. This chain connects TRBV7-2 to TRBJ2-5; D unclear. The germline V gene has CDR1 SGHTA and CDR2 FQGNSA. The CDR3 totals 13 residues. The germline V and J ends were trimmed by 6 bases and 2 bases, with 10 bases remaining between them.

The CDR3 DNA sequence: TGTGCCATCAGTGAGCCGCAGGGCCTTAGCACAGATACGCAGTATTTT. As protein: CAISEPQGLSTDTQYF. This chain uses TRBV10-3 with TRBJ2-3; D possibly corresponds to TRBD1 (5 bases). The CDR3 covers 16 residues. V gave up 2 bases and J gave up 0 bases, with 12 bases separating them. Germline V lookup: CDR1 ENHRY, CDR2 SYGVKD.

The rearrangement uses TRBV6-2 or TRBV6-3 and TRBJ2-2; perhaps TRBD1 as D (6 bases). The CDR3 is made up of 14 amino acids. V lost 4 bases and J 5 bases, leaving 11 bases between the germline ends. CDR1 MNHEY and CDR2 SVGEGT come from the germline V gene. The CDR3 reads CASSLGAETGELFF. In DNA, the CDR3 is TGTGCCAGCAGTTTGGGGGCGGAGACCGGGGAGCTGTTTTTT.

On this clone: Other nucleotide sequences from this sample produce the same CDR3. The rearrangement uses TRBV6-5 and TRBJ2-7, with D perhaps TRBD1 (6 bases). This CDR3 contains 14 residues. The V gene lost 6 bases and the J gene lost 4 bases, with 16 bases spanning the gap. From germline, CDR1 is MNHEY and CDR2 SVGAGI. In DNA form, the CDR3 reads TGTGCCAGCAGCCTCCAGGACAGCTCTTACGAGCAGTACTTC. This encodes CASSLQDSSYEQYF.

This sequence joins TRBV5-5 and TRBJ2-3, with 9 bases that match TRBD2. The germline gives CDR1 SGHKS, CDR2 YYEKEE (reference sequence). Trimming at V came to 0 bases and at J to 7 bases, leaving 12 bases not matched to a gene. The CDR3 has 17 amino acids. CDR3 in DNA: TGTGCCAGCAGCTTGGCATTCCTAGCGGGACCGATGAATACGCAGTATTTT. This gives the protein CASSLAFLAGPMNTQYF.

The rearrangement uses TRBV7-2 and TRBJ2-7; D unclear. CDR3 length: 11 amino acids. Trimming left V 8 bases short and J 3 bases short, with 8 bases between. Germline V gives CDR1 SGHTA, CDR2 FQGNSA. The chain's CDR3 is CASARDYEQYF. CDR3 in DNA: TGTGCCAGCGCCCGAGACTACGAGCAGTACTTC.

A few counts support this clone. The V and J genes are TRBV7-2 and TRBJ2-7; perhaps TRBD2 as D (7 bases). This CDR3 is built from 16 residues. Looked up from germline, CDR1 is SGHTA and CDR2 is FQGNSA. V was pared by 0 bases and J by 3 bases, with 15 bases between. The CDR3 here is CASSLARRGGLYEQYF. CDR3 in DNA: TGTGCCAGCAGCTTAGCGAGGAGGGGGGGGCTCTACGAGCAGTACTTC.

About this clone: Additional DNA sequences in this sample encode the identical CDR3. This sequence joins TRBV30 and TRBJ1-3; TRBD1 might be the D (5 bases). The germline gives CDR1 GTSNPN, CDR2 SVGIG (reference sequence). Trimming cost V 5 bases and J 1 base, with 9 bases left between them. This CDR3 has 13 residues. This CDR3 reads CAWGGVSGNTIYF. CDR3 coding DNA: TGTGCCTGGGGGGGGGTATCTGGAAACACCATATATTTT.

CDR3 region: CASSPARNRGTYEQYF. Here the CDR3 DNA reads TGTGCCAGCTCACCTGCTAGAAACAGGGGGACCTACGAGCAGTACTTC. The chain joins TRBV18 to TRBJ2-7, with 8 positions matching TRBD1. Trimming removed 3 bases from V and 2 bases from J; junction bases left unmatched: 9. The CDR3 is 16 amino acids. CDR1 and CDR2 (germline): KGHSH, LQKENI.

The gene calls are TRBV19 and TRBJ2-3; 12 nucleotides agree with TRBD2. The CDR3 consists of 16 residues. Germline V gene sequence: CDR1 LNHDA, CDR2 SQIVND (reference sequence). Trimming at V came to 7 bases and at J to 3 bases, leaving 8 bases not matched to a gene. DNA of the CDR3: TGTGCCAGTAACCCCTCCCTAGCGGGGGGGACAGATACGCAGTATTTT. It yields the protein CASNPSLAGGTDTQYF.

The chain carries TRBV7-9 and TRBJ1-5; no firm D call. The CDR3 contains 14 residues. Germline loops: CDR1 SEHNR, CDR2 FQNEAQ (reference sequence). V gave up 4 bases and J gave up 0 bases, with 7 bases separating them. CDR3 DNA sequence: TGTGCCAGCAGCTCCCGATTTAGCAATCAGCCCCAGCATTTT. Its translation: CASSSRFSNQPQHF.